Listed below are T cell receptor beta chains from one sample, sequenced in a study of tumor-infiltrating lymphocytes in glioblastoma multiforme. TCRdb ran MiXCR on the multiplex PCR reads and lists one entry per CDR3 protein. The sample lists 15,000 to 25,000 distinct CDR3 sequences; 65% to 80% were seen once. Sequencing used peripheral blood. These TCRs come from a male donor with glioblastoma. Both conserved end residues are part of each CDR3. The D gene is left open where the match is weak. Not every row has a clone size; where given, it reads once, few, many or a size class.

clone size,V gene,CDR3 length,J gene,D gene,CDR3 DNA,CDR3 protein
few,TRBV19,17,TRBJ2-3,TRBD2,TGTGCCAGTAGTACCGGCCGCCTAGCGGGAGGTTTGGATACGCAGTATTTT,CASSTGRLAGGLDTQYF
NA,TRBV11-2,16,TRBJ2-5,NA,TGTGCCAGCATTTTAGTTCACGGCCTAAGGGAAGAGACCCAGTACTTC,CASILVHGLREETQYF
NA,TRBV5-5,14,TRBJ2-2,NA,TGTGCCAGCAGCTTGGCGTCGGATTACGGGGAGCTGTTTTTT,CASSLASDYGELFF
NA,TRBV6-5,15,TRBJ2-1,TRBD1,TGTGCCAGCAGTTTGGGGACAGGCTCCTACAATGAGCAGTTCTTC,CASSLGTGSYNEQFF
NA,TRBV11-1,14,TRBJ2-5,TRBD1,TGTGCCATCGGCCCTGTGACAGGGCGGGAGACCCAGTACTTC,CAIGPVTGRETQYF
NA,TRBV11-2,15,TRBJ1-6,NA,TGTGTCAGCAGCTCCCTGCCCAGGGGCCATTCATCCCTCCACTTT,CVSSSLPRGHSSLHF
medium-sized,TRBV29-1,12,TRBJ2-1,NA,TGCAGCGTTGTGGGCAGGGCGAATGAGCAGTTCTTC,CSVVGRANEQFF
NA,TRBV11-2,14,TRBJ2-7,TRBD2,TGTGCCAGCTTAGATCGAGGACTAGGGCGCGAGCAGTACTTC,CASLDRGLGREQYF
NA,TRBV11-2,15,TRBJ2-7,NA,TGTGCCAGCAGCCATGACAGTCAAAACCTCTACGAGCAGTACTTC,CASSHDSQNLYEQYF
many,TRBV10-3,13,TRBJ2-1,TRBD2,TGTGCCATCAGTGCAGCTAGCGGGACTGAGCAGTTCTTC,CAISAASGTEQFF
NA,TRBV11-2,13,TRBJ2-1,NA,TGTGTCTGCGACTTAGATAGGGGGAATGAGCAGTTCTTC,CVCDLDRGNEQFF
NA,TRBV11-2,15,TRBJ1-4,TRBD1,TGTGCCAGCGCTCTACAGGGACAGGCGAATGAAAAACTGTTTTTT,CASALQGQANEKLFF
NA,TRBV11-2,15,TRBJ2-1,NA,TGTGCCAGCAGCTTAGACGGGACTCACTACAATGAGCAGTTCTTC,CASSLDGTHYNEQFF
NA,TRBV20-1,16,TRBJ2-3,TRBD2,TGCAGTGCTAGAGCGGGGGGGCCGAGTAGCACAGATACGCAGTATTTT,CSARAGGPSSTDTQYF
medium-sized,TRBV29-1,12,TRBJ2-5,NA,TGCAGCGTTAAAGGGGCAAGAGAGACCCAGTACTTC,CSVKGARETQYF
many,TRBV4-1,14,TRBJ2-6,NA,TGCGCCAGCAGCCTCGACTCTGGGGCCAACGTCCTGACTTTC,CASSLDSGANVLTF
NA,TRBV5-5,14,TRBJ2-5,TRBD1,TGTGCCAGCAGCGAGGGGACAGCCCAAGTGACCCAGTACTTC,CASSEGTAQVTQYF
NA,TRBV6-5,12,TRBJ2-1,TRBD2,TGTGCCAGCAGGGGCGGGAGGTATGAGCAGTTCTTC,CASRGGRYEQFF
NA,TRBV11-3,13,TRBJ2-7,TRBD2,TGTGCCAGCAGCCTCCTAGCGGGAGACGAGCAGTACTTC,CASSLLAGDEQYF
NA,TRBV11-3,13,TRBJ1-1,NA,TGTGCCAGCAGCTCGGCCTTGAACACTGAAGCTTTCTTT,CASSSALNTEAFF
NA,TRBV4-2,16,TRBJ1-5,NA,TGTGGCAGCAGCCATGGCGAGGCAGCAGACAGTCAGCCCCAGCATTTT,CGSSHGEAADSQPQHF
NA,TRBV12-3/TRBV12-4,14,TRBJ2-7,NA,TGTGCCAGCAGTTCCGGGCAGGGAATTACCGAGCAGTACTTC,CASSSGQGITEQYF
NA,TRBV6-2/TRBV6-3,13,TRBJ2-1,NA,TGTGCCAGCAGTTTTAACAGGGACCTTGAGCAGTTCTTC,CASSFNRDLEQFF
few,TRBV28,15,TRBJ2-7,NA,TGTGCCAGCAGCATACCCCAGGGACGGTCGGGGGAGCAGTACTTC,CASSIPQGRSGEQYF
NA,TRBV6-6,16,TRBJ2-3,TRBD2,TGTGCCGGCAGTTACTCGAGCCAGCGGGAAGGATATACGCAGTATTTT,CAGSYSSQREGYTQYF
NA,TRBV11-3,14,TRBJ2-2,NA,TGTGCCAGCAGCTTAGGGGCAATAACCGGGGAGCTGTTTTTT,CASSLGAITGELFF
NA,TRBV5-6,16,TRBJ2-5,TRBD2,TGTGCCAGCAGCTTCGGAGTAGCGGGATTCGCAGATACCCAGTACTTC,CASSFGVAGFADTQYF
NA,TRBV6-2/TRBV6-3,15,TRBJ1-1,NA,TGTGCCAGCAGTTCGCCCTCCGCAGGCAGTACTGAAGCTTTCTTT,CASSSPSAGSTEAFF
NA,TRBV12-3/TRBV12-4,12,TRBJ1-4,NA,TGTGCCAGCAGCACCCCAGGGGAAAAACTGTTTTTT,CASSTPGEKLFF
many,TRBV5-1,15,TRBJ2-1,TRBD2,TGCGCCAGCAGCTTGGGGTCTAGCGGGTACAATGAGCAGTTCTTC,CASSLGSSGYNEQFF
many,TRBV29-1,12,TRBJ2-7,TRBD1,TGCAGCGTTGCAAGGACAGGCTACGAGCAGTACTTC,CSVARTGYEQYF
NA,TRBV6-6,16,TRBJ2-7,NA,TGTGCCACCAGTTACTCGGTTGGGACACCAACCTACGAGCAGTACTTC,CATSYSVGTPTYEQYF
NA,TRBV29-1,13,TRBJ2-7,TRBD2,TGCAGCGTTCGACCGACTAGCGGGAGCGAGCAGTACTTC,CSVRPTSGSEQYF
many,TRBV11-2,11,TRBJ2-1,NA,TGTGCCAGCAGCTTAGCCCTTGAGCAGTTCTTC,CASSLALEQFF
NA,TRBV5-1,15,TRBJ2-7,TRBD2,TGTGCCAGCATCGGGGAACTAGCGGAGGCCTACGAGCAGTACTTC,CASIGELAEAYEQYF
NA,TRBV6-5,13,TRBJ1-1,NA,TGTGCCAGCAAAAGACAGTCGTGGGCTGAAGCTTTCTTT,CASKRQSWAEAFF
many,TRBV5-4,14,TRBJ2-3,TRBD2,TGTGCCAGCAGCCGGACTAGCGGGATGACTACGCAGTATTTT,CASSRTSGMTTQYF
NA,TRBV7-9,14,TRBJ2-7,TRBD2,TGTGCCAGCAGCTTAGTACGGGAGGGCTACGAGCAGTACTTC,CASSLVREGYEQYF
NA,TRBV11-3,15,TRBJ1-4,NA,TGTGCCAGCAGCTTAGAGATCCCCTTTAATGAAAAACTGTTTTTT,CASSLEIPFNEKLFF
NA,TRBV20-1,11,TRBJ2-3,NA,TGCAGTGCACGATTGTCAGATACGCAGTATTTT,CSARLSDTQYF
NA,TRBV7-9,15,TRBJ1-4,TRBD1,TGTGCCAGCTTAGCGAGGAGGGGGCTTAGAGAAAAACTGTTTTTT,CASLARRGLREKLFF
NA,TRBV6-5,14,TRBJ1-5,NA,TGTGCCAGCAGTTACTCGGACAAGAATCAGCCCCAGCATTTT,CASSYSDKNQPQHF
NA,TRBV11-2,15,TRBJ1-1,NA,TGTGCCAGCATTCCTTGGTGGGGGCATGAGACTGAAGCTTTCTTT,CASIPWWGHETEAFF
NA,TRBV11-2,15,TRBJ2-7,NA,TGTGACAGCAGCCTAGAGGTTGGCAGTGCGTACGAGCAGTACTTC,CDSSLEVGSAYEQYF
NA,TRBV20-1,15,TRBJ2-4,TRBD2,TGCAGTGTTTGTGCGGGGACTAGCGGATTAAACATTCAGTACTTC,CSVCAGTSGLNIQYF
many,TRBV5-4,15,TRBJ1-1,NA,TGTGCCAGCAGCTTGGAGACGATTATGAACACTGAAGCTTTCTTT,CASSLETIMNTEAFF
few,TRBV5-1,15,TRBJ2-5,TRBD1,TGCGCCAGCGGCAGCCAGACAGGGAACCAAGAGACCCAGTACTTC,CASGSQTGNQETQYF
once,TRBV4-1,13,TRBJ2-5,NA,TGCACCAGCGCAGGGGGGTTTCAAGAGACCCATTACTTC,CTSAGGFQETHYF
NA,TRBV20-1,16,TRBJ2-1,TRBD1,TGCAGTGCTAGAGGAGCCCCGGGACAGAAATACAATGAGCAGTTCTTC,CSARGAPGQKYNEQFF
NA,TRBV4-2,15,TRBJ2-3,TRBD2,TGTGCCAGCCGGTTTAGCGGGGGGGGGACAGATACGCAGTATTTT,CASRFSGGGTDTQYF
NA,TRBV10-3,11,TRBJ2-7,TRBD1,TGTGCCCTCGGGACAGGGTGGGAGCAGTACTTC,CALGTGWEQYF
NA,TRBV28,12,TRBJ2-2,NA,TGTGCCAGCAGTCTAGACACCGGGGAGCTGTTTTTT,CASSLDTGELFF
NA,TRBV11-2,14,TRBJ2-7,NA,TGTGCCAGCAGCCTTGGCGGGGCGTACTACGAGCAGTACTTC,CASSLGGAYYEQYF
NA,TRBV11-2,14,TRBJ2-3,NA,TGTGCCAGCAACTTAGATGGGGCACCGGATACGCAGTATTTT,CASNLDGAPDTQYF